This TCR beta chain was recorded in a study of T cell responses to AZD1222 COVID-19 vaccine. Assay: immunoSEQ multiplex PCR; the TCRdb copy retains only in-frame clones and omits some. The profile shows about 67,000 clones, 83% of them singletons. Study results and caveats: Baseline seropositivity characterized only six or seven AZD1222 recipients.

To note about this clone: Its antigen is as yet unknown.

Looked up from germline, CDR1 is MNHEY and CDR2 is SVGEGT. The CDR3 extends over 14 amino acids. V lost 6 bases, J lost 2 bases, and 5 bases stayed unmatched. This chain joins TRBV6-2 or TRBV6-3 and TRBJ2-7; 9 positions match TRBD1. The input for sequencing was peripheral blood, taken 28 days after the second AZD1222 dose. The TCR was taken from an adult who received the AZD1222 COVID-19 vaccine. CDR3 in amino acids: CASRYGTGTYEQYF. CDR3 bases: TGTGCCAGCAGGTACGGGACAGGGACCTACGAGCAGTACTTC.